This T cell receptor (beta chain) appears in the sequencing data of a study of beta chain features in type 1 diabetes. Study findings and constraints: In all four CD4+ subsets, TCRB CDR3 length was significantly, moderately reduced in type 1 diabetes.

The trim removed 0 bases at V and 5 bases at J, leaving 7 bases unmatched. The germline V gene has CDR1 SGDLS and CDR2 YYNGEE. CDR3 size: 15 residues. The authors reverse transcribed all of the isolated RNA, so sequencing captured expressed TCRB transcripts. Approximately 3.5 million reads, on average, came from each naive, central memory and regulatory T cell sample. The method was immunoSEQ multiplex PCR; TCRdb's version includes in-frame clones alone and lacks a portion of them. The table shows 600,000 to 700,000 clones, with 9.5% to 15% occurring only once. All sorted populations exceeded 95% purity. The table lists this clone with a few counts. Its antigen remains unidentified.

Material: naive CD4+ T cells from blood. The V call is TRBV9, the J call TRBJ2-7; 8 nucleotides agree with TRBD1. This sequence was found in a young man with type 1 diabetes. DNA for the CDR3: TGTGCCAGCAGCGTAGCTTGGGACAGGAATAACGAGCAGTACTTC. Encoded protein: CASSVAWDRNNEQYF.